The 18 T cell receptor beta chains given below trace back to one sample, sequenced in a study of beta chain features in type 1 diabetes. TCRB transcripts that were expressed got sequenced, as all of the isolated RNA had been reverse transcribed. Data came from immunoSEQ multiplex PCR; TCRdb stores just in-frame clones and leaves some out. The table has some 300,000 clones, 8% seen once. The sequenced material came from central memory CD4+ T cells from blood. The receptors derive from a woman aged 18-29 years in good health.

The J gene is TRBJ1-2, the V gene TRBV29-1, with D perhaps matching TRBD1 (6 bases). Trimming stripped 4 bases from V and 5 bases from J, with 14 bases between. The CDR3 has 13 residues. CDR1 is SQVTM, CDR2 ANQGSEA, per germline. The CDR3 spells CSVGEAQGYGYTF. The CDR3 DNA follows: TGCAGCGTTGGGGAGGCCCAGGGGTATGGCTACACCTTC.

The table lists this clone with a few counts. The CDR3: CASNPAPGTGFPDTQYF. In nucleotides, the CDR3 is TGTGCCAGCAATCCCGCCCCCGGGACAGGGTTCCCAGATACGCAGTATTTT. V and J are TRBV28 and TRBJ2-3; 9 nucleotides agree with TRBD1. Germline CDR1 and CDR2: MDHEN and SYDVKM. Trimming cost V 7 bases and J 4 bases; bases outside gene matches: 15. The CDR3 length is 17 residues.

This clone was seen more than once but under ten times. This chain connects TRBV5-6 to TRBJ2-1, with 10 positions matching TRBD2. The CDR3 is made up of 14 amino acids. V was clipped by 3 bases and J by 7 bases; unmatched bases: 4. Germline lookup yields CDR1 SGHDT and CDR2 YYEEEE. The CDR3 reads CASSSLAGVNEQFF. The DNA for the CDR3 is TGTGCCAGCAGCTCCCTAGCGGGGGTAAATGAGCAGTTCTTC.

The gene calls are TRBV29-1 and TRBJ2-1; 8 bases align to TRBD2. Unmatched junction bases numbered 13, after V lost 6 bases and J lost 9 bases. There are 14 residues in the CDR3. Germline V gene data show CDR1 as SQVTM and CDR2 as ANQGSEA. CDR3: CSVATSGGGSEQFF. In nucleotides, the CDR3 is TGCAGCGTAGCAACTAGCGGAGGGGGAAGTGAGCAGTTCTTC.

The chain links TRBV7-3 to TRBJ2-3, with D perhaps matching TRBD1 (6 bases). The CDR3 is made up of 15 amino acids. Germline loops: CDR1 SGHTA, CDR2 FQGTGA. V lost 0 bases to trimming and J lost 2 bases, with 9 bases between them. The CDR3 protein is CASSLTGATTDTQYF. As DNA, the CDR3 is TGTGCCAGCAGCTTAACGGGGGCAACCACAGATACGCAGTATTTT.

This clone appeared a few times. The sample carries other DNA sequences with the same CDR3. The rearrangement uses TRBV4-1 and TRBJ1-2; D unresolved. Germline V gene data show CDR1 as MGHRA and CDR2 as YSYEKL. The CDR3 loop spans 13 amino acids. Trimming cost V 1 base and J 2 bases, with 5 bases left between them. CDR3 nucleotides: TGCGCCAGCAGCCAAGCCGGCAACTATGGCTACACCTTC. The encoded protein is CASSQAGNYGYTF.

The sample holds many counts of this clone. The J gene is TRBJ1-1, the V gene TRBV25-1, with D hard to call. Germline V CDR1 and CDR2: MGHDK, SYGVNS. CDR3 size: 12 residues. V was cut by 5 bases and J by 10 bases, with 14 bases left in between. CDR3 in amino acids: CASSSLREGAFF. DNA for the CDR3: TGTGCCAGCAGTTCATTAAGGGAAGGAGCTTTCTTT.

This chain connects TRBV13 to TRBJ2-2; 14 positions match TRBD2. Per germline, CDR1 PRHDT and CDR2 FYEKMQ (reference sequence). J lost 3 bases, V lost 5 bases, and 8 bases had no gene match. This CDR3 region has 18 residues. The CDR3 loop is CASSGLGLAGDYTGELFF. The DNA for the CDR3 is TGTGCCAGCAGCGGATTGGGACTAGCGGGAGATTACACCGGGGAGCTGTTTTTT.

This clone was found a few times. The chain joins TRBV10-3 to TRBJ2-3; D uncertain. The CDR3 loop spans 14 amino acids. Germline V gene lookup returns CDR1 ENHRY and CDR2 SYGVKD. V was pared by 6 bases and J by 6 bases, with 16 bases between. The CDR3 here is CAIRLGLIGDTQYF. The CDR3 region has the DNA TGTGCCATCAGATTGGGTCTGATTGGGGATACGCAGTATTTT.

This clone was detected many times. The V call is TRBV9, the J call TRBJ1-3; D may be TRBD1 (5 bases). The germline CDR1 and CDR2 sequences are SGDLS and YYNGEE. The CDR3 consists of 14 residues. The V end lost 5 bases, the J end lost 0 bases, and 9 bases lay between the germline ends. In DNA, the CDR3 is TGTGCCAGCAGTGCAGGGTTCTCTGGAAACACCATATATTTT. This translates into CASSAGFSGNTIYF.

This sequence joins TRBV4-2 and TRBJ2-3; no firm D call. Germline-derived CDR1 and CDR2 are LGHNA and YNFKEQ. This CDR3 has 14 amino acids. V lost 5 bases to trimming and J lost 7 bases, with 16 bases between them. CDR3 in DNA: TGTGCCAGCAGCTTGGAAGGTTCAGACTATACGCAGTATTTT. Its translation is CASSLEGSDYTQYF.

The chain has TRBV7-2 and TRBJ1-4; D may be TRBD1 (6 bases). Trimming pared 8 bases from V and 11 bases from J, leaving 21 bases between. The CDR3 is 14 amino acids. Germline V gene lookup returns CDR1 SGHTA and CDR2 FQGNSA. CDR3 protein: CASALSAGQTKLFF. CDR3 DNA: TGTGCCAGCGCCTTGTCGGCGGGACAAACTAAACTGTTTTTT.

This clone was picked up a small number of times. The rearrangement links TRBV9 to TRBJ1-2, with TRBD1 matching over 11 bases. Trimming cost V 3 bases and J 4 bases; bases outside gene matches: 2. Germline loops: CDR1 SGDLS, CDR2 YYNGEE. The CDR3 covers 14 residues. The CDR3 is CASSGTGGIYGYTF. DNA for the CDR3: TGTGCCAGCAGCGGGACAGGGGGCATCTATGGCTACACCTTC.

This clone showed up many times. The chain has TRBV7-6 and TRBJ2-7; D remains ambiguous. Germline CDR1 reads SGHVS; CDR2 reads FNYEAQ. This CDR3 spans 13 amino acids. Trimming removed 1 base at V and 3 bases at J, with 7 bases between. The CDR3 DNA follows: TGTGCCAGCAGCTTAGGGACCTTCTACGAGCAGTACTTC. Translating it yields CASSLGTFYEQYF.

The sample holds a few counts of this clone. CDR3 bases: TGTGCCAGCAGCCCCCAGAAAAGGGCAGATACGCAGTATTTT. The encoded protein is CASSPQKRADTQYF. The chain employs TRBV7-3 and TRBJ2-3, with no clear D. Germline values: CDR1 SGHTA, CDR2 FQGTGA. The CDR3 sequence is 14 residues long. V was pared by 5 bases and J by 4 bases, with 13 bases between.

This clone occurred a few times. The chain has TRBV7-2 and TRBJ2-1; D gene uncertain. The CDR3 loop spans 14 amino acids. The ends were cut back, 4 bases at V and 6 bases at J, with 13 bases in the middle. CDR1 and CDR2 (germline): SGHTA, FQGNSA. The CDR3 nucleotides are TGTGCCAGCAGCTGGGTGGGTTTCGGCAATGAGCAGTTCTTC. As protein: CASSWVGFGNEQFF.

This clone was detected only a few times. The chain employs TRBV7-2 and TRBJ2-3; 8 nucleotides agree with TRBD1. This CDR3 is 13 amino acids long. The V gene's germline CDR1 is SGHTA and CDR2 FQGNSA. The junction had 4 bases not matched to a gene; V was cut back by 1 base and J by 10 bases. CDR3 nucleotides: TGTGCCAGCAGCTTAGGGACAGGGCCACCGCAGTATTTT. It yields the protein CASSLGTGPPQYF.

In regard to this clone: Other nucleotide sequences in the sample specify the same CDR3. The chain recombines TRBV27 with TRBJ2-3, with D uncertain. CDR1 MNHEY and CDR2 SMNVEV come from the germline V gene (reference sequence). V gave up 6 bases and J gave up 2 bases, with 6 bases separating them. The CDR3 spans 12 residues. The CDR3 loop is CASRDLTDTQYF. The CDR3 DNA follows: TGTGCCAGCAGAGACCTCACAGATACGCAGTATTTT.